What follows describes a single TCR beta chain. Its antigen is not yet known. Per-base qualities were not stored, and no clone one base away is much larger. TCRbeta CDR3 regions were amplified from genomic DNA by means of the immunoSEQ Assay, a bias-controlled multiplex PCR. Turning to the authors' computational methods: Within the assay, amplification of reference gene primers was used to estimate how many nucleated cells each sample contained. To quantify the absolute abundance of each unique TCRbeta CDR3 rearrangement, sequence reads were collapsed and filtered. For each sample, productive Simpson clonality was calculated by taking the square root of Simpson's diversity index across productive rearrangements. The table comes from immuneACCESS by way of TCRdb, which keeps in-frame sequences with V and J called. Part of the clones is missing from these tables; in studies checked, under half for an unresolved V gene and the rest for unknown reasons. V and J calls and clone size come straight from that table; D and trimming were deduced from the DNA. This sample holds fewer than 80,000 clones; 87% were observed only once. The top ten constitute 6.5% to 9.5% of the sample.

This entry belongs to a study of blood T cell repertoires in COVID-19 (dated by TCRdb to the early 2020s). Context from the whole study: Collaborator samples came from the United States, Italy and Spain and covered acute and convalescent phases of COVID-19. Subjects who had been exposed to COVID-19, were actively infected with it, or had recovered from it provided the deeply sampled blood TCRbeta repertoires that made up the dataset. HLA class I and class II types, where available, came from metadata supplied by the sample provider rather than from assay-based typing. The prospective study material was composed of cDNA or gDNA derived from T cells, B-cell-depleted T cells, or PBMCs. The repertoires were released in a freely available public database intended as a resource for research on the immune response to SARS-CoV-2. Samples were obtained from the ongoing ImmuneRACE study (first 160 participants) and from 1,000 to 1,500 subjects provided by 6 global collaborators. The sample metadata nearly always contained a de-identified subject ID, COVID-19 status, age in years and sex. The full study reports these points: Clinical and demographic metadata were provided uncurated, with the amount varying by source and participant.

Whole blood was collected in K2EDTA tubes by collaborating institutions according to the institutions' own protocols. Collaborator samples were shipped for TCRbeta analysis as frozen whole blood, isolated PBMCs, or DNA extracted from either sample type. Including the terminal cysteine and phenylalanine, the CDR3 comprises 16 residues. The kept DNA is CDR3 alone, 48 bases in frame from the first base. The germline V gene yields ENHRY for CDR1 and SYGVKD for CDR2. For this chain, trimming is 6 bases at the V end and 6 bases at the J end, and the number of junction bases without a gene match is 13. Recombination connected TRBV10-3 to TRBJ2-2, with 7 bases matching TRBD1. The clonotype originates from a man aged 30-40 years with acute or convalescent COVID-19. Sequences were obtained from peripheral blood. The nucleotides are TGTGCCATCAGGACCGGGACAGCTACAGGAGCCGGGGAGCTGTTTTTT. This encodes CAIRTGTATGAGELFF.